These 15 T cell receptor beta chains were all obtained from the same sample, sequenced in a study of blood T cells in healthy people across ages. Sample-barcoded 5' priming and a J-beta primer mix drove a second PCR of roughly 6 to 12 cycles. TCRdb analysed the 5' RACE reads with MiXCR anew, one entry per CDR3 protein. The table has about 970,000 distinct CDR3 sequences, just over 50% seen once. The sequencing sample was made of blood. All receptors come from a woman in her sixties in good health.

The chain employs TRBV14 and TRBJ2-3; possibly TRBD1 or TRBD2 for D (5 bases each). V was clipped by 2 bases and J by 5 bases, with 20 bases between them. CDR3 length: 17 residues. Germline V gives CDR1 SGHDN, CDR2 FVKESK. CDR3 in amino acids: CASSQPSLRGAKDTQYF. CDR3 nucleotides: TGTGCCAGCAGCCAACCCTCTCTGAGGGGAGCAAAAGATACGCAGTATTTT. Looking up the rest from reference TRBV14 and TRBJ2-3 gives the full variable domain: EAGVTQFPSHSVIEKGQTVTLRCDPISGHDNLYWYRRVMGKEIKFLLHFVKESKQDESGMPNNRFLAERTGGTYSTLKVQPAELEDSGVYFCASSQPSLRGAKDTQYFGPGTRLTVL.

The V gene is TRBV10-2, the J gene TRBJ2-5; tentative D call: TRBD1 (6 bases). V was pared by 2 bases and J by 2 bases, with 9 bases between. CDR1 and CDR2 from the germline V gene are WSHSY and SAAADI. The CDR3 has 14 residues. The CDR3: CASSERGLQETQYF. CDR3 bases: TGCGCCAGCAGTGAGAGGGGGTTGCAAGAGACCCAGTACTTC.

This chain connects TRBV9 to TRBJ2-1; D may be TRBD2 (6 bases). The CDR3 spans 15 residues. V lost 1 base and J lost 4, with 12 bases in between. Germline CDR1 SGDLS, CDR2 YYNGEE. The CDR3 region is CASSVLGGGYNEQFF. CDR3 coding DNA: TGTGCCAGCAGCGTACTGGGCGGAGGGTACAATGAGCAGTTCTTC. Drawing the rest from reference TRBV9 and TRBJ2-1, the complete variable domain is DSGVTQTPKHLITATGQRVTLRCSPRSGDLSVYWYQQSLDQGLQFLIQYYNGEERAKGNILERFSAQQFPDLHSELNLSSLELGDSALYFCASSVLGGGYNEQFFGPGTRLTVL.

This clonotype has a handful of counts. The chain employs TRBV12-3 or TRBV12-4 and TRBJ2-5; D is uncertain. The end of the DNA is better explained by TRBJ2-7, so the J call may be wrong. The CDR3 loop spans 14 amino acids. Written as DNA, the CDR3 is TGTGCCAGCAGTTCAAGTCTGTGGGTCCACGAGCAGTACTTC. It is translated as CASSSSLWVHEQYF.

The rearrangement links TRBV27 to TRBJ2-5; TRBD1 agrees at 9 bases. This CDR3 has 14 residues. With 6 bases clipped from V and 0 bases from J, the junction kept 2 bases outside the gene matches. Per the germline V gene, CDR1 is MNHEY and CDR2 is SMNVEV (reference sequence). The CDR3 loop is CASRDRGDQETQYF. For the CDR3, the DNA is TGTGCCAGCAGGGACAGGGGAGACCAAGAGACCCAGTACTTC.

This clonotype was seen more than once but under ten times. J is TRBJ1-5 and V is TRBV12-3 or TRBV12-4; 9 positions match TRBD1. The length of the CDR3 is 15 residues. The trim removed 6 bases at V and 1 base at J, leaving 4 bases unmatched. CDR3 amino acids: CASRPGTGSNQPQHF. The DNA for the CDR3 is TGTGCCAGCAGGCCCGGGACAGGGAGCAATCAGCCCCAGCATTTT.

This clonotype was detected ten times or more. The chain has TRBV5-5 and TRBJ2-4; 9 bases agree with TRBD2. The CDR3 consists of 16 residues. CDR1 is SGHKS and CDR2 is YYEKEE in the germline V gene (reference sequence). J gave up 8 bases and V 1 base, and 10 bases lay outside the gene matches. Here the CDR3 DNA reads TGTGCCAGCAGCTTGAGGGAGGCGGGAGGGCCAGACATTCAGTACTTC. Amino acids: CASSLREAGGPDIQYF.

V and J are TRBV28 and TRBJ1-2, with D possibly being TRBD1 (5 bases). Germline V gene data show CDR1 as MDHEN and CDR2 as SYDVKM. The germline V and J ends were trimmed by 10 bases and 2 bases, with 14 bases remaining between them. The CDR3 covers 13 residues. The CDR3 loop reads CATSGTENYGYTF. CDR3 bases: TGTGCCACCTCCGGGACGGAAAACTATGGCTACACCTTC.

CDR3 in amino acids: CASSQILGDSYNEQFF. The CDR3 bases are TGCGCCAGCAGCCAAATCTTGGGGGATTCCTACAATGAGCAGTTCTTC. The chain couples TRBV4-1 to TRBJ2-1, with D perhaps TRBD1 or TRBD2 (5 bases each). Germline lookup yields CDR1 MGHRA and CDR2 YSYEKL. The V gene lost 2 bases and the J gene lost 1 base, with 12 bases spanning the gap. The CDR3 totals 16 residues.

This clonotype was observed a few times. This sequence joins TRBV7-8 and TRBJ2-3; D is uncertain. Per the germline V gene, CDR1 is SGHVS and CDR2 is FQNEAQ. The V and J ends lost 8 bases and 11 bases respectively, with 26 bases between them. The CDR3 totals 15 residues. CDR3 nucleotides: TGTGCCAGCGCGAAAACCTCGGGCCTCCCTTTTTGGCAGTATTTT. As protein: CASAKTSGLPFWQYF.

Only a few counts were recorded for this clonotype. The rearrangement joins TRBV14 to TRBJ2-2; no clear D. Germline CDR1 SGHDN, CDR2 FVKESK. Trimming removed 4 bases from V and 4 bases from J, with 13 bases in between. The CDR3 runs to 15 residues. In nucleotides, the CDR3 is TGTGCCAGCAGCCTATACGGACGGGCCACCGGGGAGCTGTTTTTT. It translates to CASSLYGRATGELFF.

This clonotype was seen more than once but under ten times. The V and J genes are TRBV12-5 and TRBJ2-7; tentatively, D is TRBD1 (5 bases). The closer fit of TRBJ2-4 to the DNA end suggests the J call may be wrong. This CDR3 contains 15 residues. The germline V gene has CDR1 LGHNT and CDR2 FRNRAP. CDR3 amino acids: CASGLGQGLKNIQYF. CDR3 coding DNA: TGTGCTAGTGGTTTGGGGCAGGGCCTTAAAAACATTCAGTACTTC.

At least ten counts were recorded for this clonotype. The chain carries TRBV10-3 and TRBJ2-5; perhaps TRBD1 as D (6 bases). The germline gives CDR1 ENHRY, CDR2 SYGVKD. Trimming stripped 0 bases from V and 4 bases from J, with 6 bases between. The CDR3 contains 13 residues. As DNA, the CDR3 is TGTGCCATCAGTGAGTCAGGGGGAGAGACCCAGTACTTC. Protein sequence: CAISESGGETQYF.

Comments on this clonotype: Its ends do not fully match the called genes, so a read error is possible. This chain links TRBV2 with TRBJ1-1; 7 nucleotides agree with TRBD1. The CDR3 length is 15 residues. Germline lookup yields CDR1 SNHLY and CDR2 FYNNEI. In DNA, the CDR3 is TGTGCCGGCAGTGGTGGCAGGGGGTCGAACACTGAAGCTTTCTTT. Translation gives CAGSGGRGSNTEAFF.

This clonotype occurred a few times. This sequence joins TRBV10-3 and TRBJ2-3; 8 bases are shared with TRBD2. This CDR3 has 15 residues. Trimming at V came to 5 bases and at J to 0 bases, leaving 4 bases not matched to a gene. Germline V lookup: CDR1 ENHRY, CDR2 SYGVKD. The CDR3 DNA reads as TGTGCCATCAGTACCTCTAGCGGGAGCACAGATACGCAGTATTTT. Protein product: CAISTSSGSTDTQYF.